Below, 2 T cell receptor beta chains from the same sample are listed, as sequenced in a study of shared clonotypes between healthy human individuals. TCRdb keeps only in-frame clones here, not all; method: immunoSEQ multiplex PCR. Seen here are 2,500,000 or so clones, 80% to 95% observed once, and the top ten hold 0.36%. Specimen: naive CD4+ T cells from PBMCs. Described subset: CD45RA+ positively selected. These receptors all stem from a man aged 18 to 29 in good health. Some clones in this sample may be carry-over from other donors' samples.

This rearrangement joins TRBV19 to TRBJ2-2, with 8 bases identical to TRBD1. Germline V gives CDR1 LNHDA, CDR2 SQIVND (reference sequence). The ends lost 5 bases at V and 4 bases at J; junction bases unmatched: 3. This CDR3 has 14 residues. The CDR3 region has the DNA TGTGCCAGTAGTGTCCAGGGGGCCACCGGGGAGCTGTTTTTT. Translation: CASSVQGATGELFF.

The chain links TRBV2 to TRBJ1-5; the D gene is possibly TRBD1 (5 bases). Germline-derived CDR1 and CDR2 are SNHLY and FYNNEI. Trimming left V 3 bases short and J 5 bases short, with 8 bases between. This CDR3 spans 13 amino acids. CDR3 sequence (DNA): TGTGCCAGCAGTGAGCAGGGCGATCAGCCCCAGCATTTT. Its translation is CASSEQGDQPQHF.